The rows below give T cell receptor beta chains drawn from one sample of a study of blood T cell repertoires in COVID-19. Sequencing used immunoSEQ multiplex PCR; TCRdb keeps in-frame clones, though not all of them. The repertoire has fewer than 500,000 clones, more than 65% of them found once; the top ten carry around 1.1%. Sequenced input: peripheral blood. The receptors shown here come from a human donor with acute or convalescent COVID-19. The donor label of this sample is uncertain. CDR3s include the opening cysteine and the closing phenylalanine or tryptophan. Each record gives: CDR3 length, D gene, J gene, V gene, CDR3 protein, CDR3 DNA. The D gene is left open where the match is weak.

>16|-|TRBJ2-1|TRBV5-4
CASSSRGLGGSGEQFF
TGTGCCAGCAGCTCCAGGGGGCTTGGCGGGAGCGGTGAGCAGTTCTTC
>14|-|TRBJ2-3|TRBV19
CASTPRGLTDTQYF
TGTGCCAGTACCCCCCGCGGGCTCACAGATACGCAGTATTTT
>14|-|TRBJ1-2|TRBV4-2
CASSQVGGDGGYTF
TGTGCCAGCAGCCAAGTGGGGGGTGATGGTGGCTACACCTTC
>16|TRBD2|TRBJ2-1|TRBV3-1/TRBV3-2
CASSPTSGGSYNEQFF
TGTGCCAGCAGCCCAACTAGCGGGGGCTCCTACAATGAGCAGTTCTTC
>14|TRBD1|TRBJ2-1|TRBV5-4
CASSQDRDRNEQFF
TGTGCCAGCAGCCAGGACAGGGATCGGAATGAGCAGTTCTTC
>14|-|TRBJ1-2|TRBV5-4
CASRPGQTLYGYTF
TGTGCCAGCAGACCTGGACAGACCCTCTATGGCTACACCTTC
>13|-|TRBJ1-2|TRBV5-4
CASNRGGLYGYTF
TGTGCCAGCAACCGGGGGGGCCTTTATGGCTACACCTTC
>18|TRBD1|TRBJ1-5|TRBV7-8
CASSLDKGRGISNQPQHF
TGTGCCAGCAGCTTAGATAAAGGCAGGGGGATATCGAATCAGCCCCAGCATTTT
>19|TRBD1|TRBJ2-1|TRBV7-9
CASSLQRYYTGTGGNEQFF
TGTGCCAGCAGCTTACAGCGGTATTATACGGGGACAGGGGGCAATGAGCAGTTCTTC
>14|-|TRBJ1-2|TRBV5-1
CASSLAARSDGYTF
TGCGCCAGCAGCTTGGCTGCCAGGTCCGACGGCTACACCTTC